The 10 T cell receptor beta chains below all came from one sample that was sequenced in a study of regulatory and conventional T cells in RAG deficiency. Sequenced by immunoSEQ multiplex PCR; TCRdb stores in-frame clones only, minus some. In the table there are roughly 35,000 clones, about 78% of which are singletons. The sorted conventional CD4+ T cells were CD25-low and CD127-high, with genomic DNA sequenced. This sample also appeared in a second study, on regulatory T cells. That study adds: The primer mix had 52 TRBV and 13 TRBJ primers.

Specimen: CD4+ effector T cells sorted from blood. The receptor source for this set is a human donor in good health.

V gene TRBV18 combines with J gene TRBJ1-5; possible D gene TRBD1, 5 bases. The CDR3 is made up of 18 amino acids. CDR1 is KGHSH and CDR2 is LQKENI in the germline V gene. Trimming shortened V by 4 bases and J by 2 bases, and 21 bases separated the two germline ends. The CDR3 is CASSLMSPGPGGNQPQHF. DNA for the CDR3: TGTGCCAGCTCACTTATGAGTCCGGGGCCTGGGGGCAATCAGCCCCAGCATTTT.

A single count supports this clone. The chain combines TRBV5-4 with TRBJ1-2; 8 positions agree with TRBD1. The trim removed 5 bases at V and 8 bases at J, leaving 23 bases unmatched. Germline-derived CDR1 and CDR2 are SGHNT and YYREEE (reference sequence). CDR3 length equals 18 residues. CDR3 residues: CASSPNWWDSGGTSGYTF. CDR3 in DNA: TGTGCCAGCAGTCCTAACTGGTGGGATTCAGGGGGCACGTCGGGCTACACCTTC.

This chain joins TRBV11-2 and TRBJ2-1; tentative D call: TRBD1 (6 bases). This CDR3 is 15 amino acids long. From germline, CDR1 is SGHAT and CDR2 FQNNGV. The V end was cut by 1 base, the J end by 3 bases, with 10 bases between. The DNA for the CDR3 is TGTGCCAGCAGCTTAGTGGGGGCTAACTACAATGAGCAGTTCTTC. This encodes CASSLVGANYNEQFF.

The chain employs TRBV9 and TRBJ2-5; D is uncertain. Trimming removed 0 bases at V and 3 bases at J, with 0 bases between. Per the germline V gene, CDR1 is SGDLS and CDR2 is YYNGEE. The CDR3 length is 11 residues. The CDR3 loop reads CASSVEETQYF. The CDR3 DNA follows: TGTGCCAGCAGCGTAGAAGAGACCCAGTACTTC.

This clone has just one count. CDR3 in DNA: TGTGCCAGCAGCCAACTTTTTGGGCAGCTTAATCAGCCCCAGCATTTT. Translation: CASSQLFGQLNQPQHF. The chain has TRBV4-2 and TRBJ1-5; no clear D gene. CDR3 length: 16 amino acids. The V and J ends lost 2 bases and 4 bases respectively, with 15 bases between them. CDR1 is LGHNA, CDR2 YNFKEQ, per germline.

CDR3 nucleotides: TGTGCCAGCAGCCTTACTAGCGGGGGGGCCATGTATACGCAGTATTTT. Translated: CASSLTSGGAMYTQYF. The V and J genes are TRBV7-3 and TRBJ2-3; 13 nucleotides line up with TRBD2. The CDR3 length is 16 residues. Germline-derived CDR1 and CDR2 are SGHTA and FQGTGA. Losses at the gene ends were 5 bases for V and 7 bases for J; bases not matched to a gene: 9.

This chain joins TRBV5-6 and TRBJ1-2; a possible D gene is TRBD1 (5 bases). Germline CDR1 reads SGHDT; CDR2 reads YYEEEE. V gave up 1 base and J gave up 0 bases, with 10 bases separating them. The CDR3 extends over 15 amino acids. The CDR3 bases are TGTGCCAGCAGCTTGTGGGACCCGACTAACTATGGCTACACCTTC. It specifies CASSLWDPTNYGYTF.

The V and J genes are TRBV4-1 and TRBJ1-1; D possibly corresponds to TRBD1 (6 bases). Germline V gene sequence: CDR1 MGHRA, CDR2 YSYEKL. Trimming cost V 4 bases and J 6 bases, with 15 bases left between them. The CDR3 runs 14 residues. As DNA, the CDR3 is TGCGCCAGCAGCCGAACAGGGAGGTTGGCTGAAGCTTTCTTT. Amino acids: CASSRTGRLAEAFF.

This sequence joins TRBV7-3 and TRBJ2-2; D is undetermined. This CDR3 contains 15 residues. Germline assignment: CDR1 SGHTA and CDR2 FQGTGA. V was cut by 1 base and J by 3 bases, with 9 bases left in between. CDR3 nucleotides: TGTGCCAGCAGCTTAAGTCTCGCCGACACCGGGGAGCTGTTTTTT. Translated, it gives CASSLSLADTGELFF.

The DNA for the CDR3 is TGTGCCAGCAGCGTAGAGTGGGTTGGCGGGCAGTTCTTC. It encodes CASSVEWVGGQFF. This chain connects TRBV9 to TRBJ2-1; no definite D call. The CDR3 has 13 residues. The V and J ends lost 0 bases and 12 bases respectively, with 13 bases between them. Germline CDR1 is SGDLS and CDR2 is YYNGEE. The full variable domain, in which reference TRBV9 and TRBJ2-1 provide the parts outside the CDR3, is DSGVTQTPKHLITATGQRVTLRCSPRSGDLSVYWYQQSLDQGLQFLIQYYNGEERAKGNILERFSAQQFPDLHSELNLSSLELGDSALYFCASSVEWVGGQFFGPGTRLTVL.